Each of the 25 T cell receptor beta chains below was sequenced from the same sample in a study of control samples from healthy donors and cancer patients. TCRdb keeps only in-frame clones here, not all; method: immunoSEQ multiplex PCR. The top ten clones hold roughly 2% of a sample with 95,000 to 150,000 clones, roughly 84% of them seen once. Sequenced material: blood. These receptors were taken from a young man in good health.

V usage is TRBV7-8 and J usage is TRBJ2-2, with 10 bases fitting TRBD2. The CDR3 runs to 18 residues. The ends lost 1 base at V and 4 bases at J; junction bases unmatched: 9. Germline V gene sequence: CDR1 SGHVS, CDR2 FQNEAQ. CDR3: CASSLGLAGEGGTGELFF. CDR3 nucleotide sequence: TGTGCCAGCAGCTTAGGCCTAGCGGGAGAAGGCGGCACCGGGGAGCTGTTTTTT. The variable domain in full, completed from reference TRBV7-8 and TRBJ2-2, reads GAGVSQSPRYKVAKRGQDVALRCDPISGHVSLFWYQQALGQGPEFLTYFQNEAQLDKSGLPSDRFFAERPEGSVSTLKIQRTQQEDSAVYLCASSLGLAGEGGTGELFFGEGSRLTVL.

The chain has TRBV5-1 and TRBJ2-6; D is perhaps TRBD1 or TRBD2 (5 bases each). There are 19 residues in the CDR3. Trimming pared 1 base from V and 0 bases from J, leaving 17 bases between. CDR1 and CDR2 from the germline V gene are SGHRS and YFSETQ. The chain's CDR3 is CASSLRNSMGVSGANVLTF. In nucleotides, the CDR3 is TGCGCCAGCAGCTTGAGGAATAGTATGGGGGTCTCTGGGGCCAACGTCCTGACTTTC.

This clone came up once. The J gene is TRBJ2-7, the V gene TRBV18; 7 bases map to TRBD2. The V segment lost 0 bases and the J segment 1 base; nucleotides outside the gene matches: 6. CDR3 length: 16 residues. Germline-derived CDR1 and CDR2 are KGHSH and LQKENI. DNA for the CDR3: TGTGCCAGCTCACCACCGCGGGCTAGCGGTTCCTACGAGCAGTACTTC. Protein sequence: CASSPPRASGSYEQYF. Variable domain in full (rest from reference TRBV18 and TRBJ2-7): NAGVMQNPRHLVRRRGQEARLRCSPMKGHSHVYWYRQLPEEGLKFMVYLQKENIIDESGMPKERFSAEFPKEGPSILRIQQVVRGDSAAYFCASSPPRASGSYEQYFGPGTRLTVT.

This chain's CDR3 is CARGLAGGGQFF. The CDR3 DNA is TGTGCCAGGGGACTAGCGGGAGGGGGGCAGTTCTTC. The chain combines TRBV6-5 with TRBJ2-1; the match to TRBD2 covers 16 bases. This CDR3 region has 12 residues. The V and J ends lost 9 bases and 12 bases, in that order; junction bases with no gene match: 2. CDR1 and CDR2 (germline): MNHEY, SVGAGI.

The rearrangement uses TRBV4-3 and TRBJ2-3; tentative D call: TRBD1 (6 bases). The ends were cut back, 2 bases at V and 1 base at J, with 13 bases in the middle. The germline CDR1 and CDR2 sequences are LGHNA and YSLEER. This CDR3 is 16 amino acids long. CDR3 region: CASSQQGPTRTDTQYF. DNA of the CDR3: TGCGCCAGCAGCCAACAGGGGCCGACTCGCACAGATACGCAGTATTTT.

The V call is TRBV28, the J call TRBJ1-3; 9 nucleotides agree with TRBD1. The CDR3 is 14 residues long. J gave up 4 bases and V 6 bases, and 4 bases lay outside the gene matches. CDR1 MDHEN and CDR2 SYDVKM come from the germline V gene. For the CDR3, the DNA is TGTGCCAGCAGATACAGGGGGCCCGGAAACACCATATATTTT. It codes for CASRYRGPGNTIYF.

The rearrangement uses TRBV5-4 and TRBJ2-3; D may be TRBD2 (6 bases). In germline, CDR1 is SGHNT, CDR2 YYREEE (reference sequence). This CDR3 has 13 residues. V was trimmed by 4 bases and J by 4 bases, leaving 10 bases between them. This CDR3 reads CASSAGGADTQYF. CDR3 in DNA: TGTGCCAGCAGCGCCGGAGGGGCAGATACGCAGTATTTT.

This clone has just one count. The CDR3 reads CATQIRGTGGQPQHF. CDR3 DNA sequence: TGTGCCACACAGATACGAGGGACAGGGGGACAGCCCCAGCATTTT. The chain links TRBV27 to TRBJ1-5, with 11 bases lining up with TRBD1. Germline CDR1 and CDR2: MNHEY and SMNVEV (reference sequence). The CDR3 runs 15 residues. V trimming: 10 bases; J trimming: 7 bases; junction bases outside the gene matches: 12.

This clone has a single count. The chain joins TRBV7-3 to TRBJ1-1; D is ambiguous. The germline V gene encodes CDR1 SGHTA and CDR2 FQGTGA. Deletions cut 0 bases from V and 3 bases from J, with 11 bases between. The CDR3 length is 15 residues. The CDR3 here is CASSLTGGGYTEAFF. The CDR3 nucleotides read TGTGCCAGCAGCTTAACGGGTGGCGGATACACTGAAGCTTTCTTT.

The chain combines TRBV29-1 with TRBJ2-7; D remains unclear. Germline V gene data show CDR1 as SQVTM and CDR2 as ANQGSEA. Trimming left V 0 bases short and J 5 bases short, with 8 bases between. This CDR3 region has 12 residues. In DNA, the CDR3 is TGCAGCGTTGAAGATAAGAGCCACGAGCAGTACTTC. It encodes CSVEDKSHEQYF.

The chain carries TRBV4-2 and TRBJ2-7, with 14 positions matching TRBD2. This CDR3 is 17 amino acids long. CDR1 LGHNA and CDR2 YNFKEQ come from the germline V gene. The V and J ends lost 3 bases and 7 bases, in that order; junction bases with no gene match: 11. The DNA for the CDR3 is TGTGCCAGCAGCCACCTCGGGACTAGCGGGAGCCTTGGGGAGCAGTACTTC. Translated, it gives CASSHLGTSGSLGEQYF.

This clone was observed a handful of times. The rearrangement uses TRBV19 and TRBJ2-2; 9 nucleotides agree with TRBD1. CDR3 length: 15 amino acids. Per germline, CDR1 LNHDA and CDR2 SQIVND (reference sequence). J gave up 5 bases and V 4 bases, and 5 bases lay outside the gene matches. The CDR3 protein is CASSTRDRETGELFF. The CDR3 DNA reads as TGTGCCAGTAGTACCCGGGACAGGGAAACCGGGGAGCTGTTTTTT.

This sequence joins TRBV7-9 and TRBJ1-6; D ambiguous. Trimming stripped 0 bases from V and 10 bases from J, with 4 bases between. This CDR3 region has 12 residues. The germline V gene has CDR1 SEHNR and CDR2 FQNEAQ (reference sequence). The CDR3 nucleotides read TGTGCCAGCAGCTTAGCGCAATCACCCCTCCACTTT. This gives the protein CASSLAQSPLHF.

There are a few counts of this clone. J is TRBJ1-1 and V is TRBV15; 11 bases match TRBD1. Germline CDR1 LNHNV, CDR2 YYDKDF (reference sequence). The CDR3 runs to 14 residues. V lost 4 bases, J lost 4 bases, and 2 bases stayed unmatched. This chain's CDR3 is CATSTGTGGTEAFF. The CDR3 DNA reads TGTGCCACCAGCACCGGGACAGGGGGCACTGAAGCTTTCTTT.

This clone was found once. The chain links TRBV7-7 to TRBJ2-1, with D unresolved. This CDR3 is 13 amino acids long. Germline-derived CDR1 and CDR2 are SSHAT and FNYEAQ (reference sequence). Between the trimmed V and J ends, which lost 1 base and 7 bases, there was a span of 8 bases. The CDR3 reads CASSLGGTNEQFF. CDR3 nucleotides: TGTGCCAGCAGCTTAGGTGGTACGAATGAGCAGTTCTTC.

This clone has just one count. The V gene is TRBV28, the J gene TRBJ1-5; D possibly corresponds to TRBD1 (5 bases). The CDR3 is made up of 14 amino acids. Between the trimmed V and J ends, which lost 1 base and 7 bases, there was a span of 11 bases. CDR1 MDHEN and CDR2 SYDVKM come from the germline V gene. Here the CDR3 reads CASSLLGAGQPQHF. CDR3 in DNA: TGTGCCAGCAGTTTATTAGGGGCAGGACAGCCCCAGCATTTT.

The chain uses TRBV3-1 (or the pseudogene TRBV3-2) and TRBJ2-7; D is undetermined. Trimming cost V 1 base and J 3 bases, with 10 bases left between them. CDR1 is LGHDT, CDR2 YNNKEL, per germline (reference sequence). CDR3 length: 14 residues. This chain's CDR3 is CASSQGPKNYEQYF. Written as DNA, the CDR3 is TGTGCCAGCAGCCAAGGCCCAAAAAACTACGAGCAGTACTTC.

This clone is a singleton in its sample. The V call is TRBV19, the J call TRBJ1-1, with no clear D. The length of the CDR3 is 13 residues. Trimming cost V 5 bases and J 1 base, with 8 bases left between them. Germline CDR1 reads LNHDA; CDR2 reads SQIVND (reference sequence). CDR3 sequence: CASSFRGNTEAFF. CDR3 DNA sequence: TGTGCCAGTAGTTTCCGAGGGAACACTGAAGCTTTCTTT.

This clone was found once. The V and J genes are TRBV6-5 and TRBJ1-6; no firm D call. V lost 7 bases and J 0 bases, leaving 10 bases between the germline ends. Germline values: CDR1 MNHEY, CDR2 SVGAGI. CDR3 length equals 15 residues. The CDR3 protein is CASKGRGSYNSPLHF. DNA of the CDR3: TGTGCCAGCAAAGGTCGGGGCTCCTATAATTCACCCCTCCACTTT.

This rearrangement joins TRBV28 to TRBJ1-2, with no clear D. This CDR3 has 12 amino acids. Germline V gene sequence: CDR1 MDHEN, CDR2 SYDVKM. Deletions cut 5 bases from V and 8 bases from J, with 12 bases between. The CDR3 spells CASSGSRPGYTF. CDR3 nucleotides: TGTGCCAGCAGTGGCAGCCGACCAGGCTACACCTTC.

The gene calls are TRBV7-9 and TRBJ2-6, with TRBD1 identical over 8 bases. Looked up from germline, CDR1 is SEHNR and CDR2 is FQNEAQ (reference sequence). V lost 0 bases, J lost 1 base, and 8 bases stayed unmatched. The CDR3 totals 19 residues. CDR3 nucleotides: TGTGCCAGCAGCTTAGCTTGGTCAGGGGGCGCGTCTGGGGCCAACGTCCTGACTTTC. Protein sequence: CASSLAWSGGASGANVLTF.

The rearrangement links TRBV27 to TRBJ1-2; no definite D call. Germline V lookup: CDR1 MNHEY, CDR2 SMNVEV (reference sequence). The CDR3 has 15 amino acids. V was pared by 5 bases and J by 3 bases, with 16 bases between. This chain's CDR3 is CASSPLAGLDYGYTF. The CDR3 DNA reads as TGTGCCAGCAGTCCCCTAGCGGGGTTGGACTATGGCTACACCTTC.

Only one count was recorded for this clone. This sequence joins TRBV10-3 and TRBJ1-3; the D gene is possibly TRBD1 (5 bases). V was shortened by 4 bases and J by 2 bases, with 21 bases between the two germline ends. The CDR3 sequence is 18 residues long. Per germline, CDR1 ENHRY and CDR2 SYGVKD. The CDR3 loop reads CAISALILTAGTGNTIYF. The CDR3 DNA reads TGTGCCATCAGTGCCCTTATTTTGACAGCGGGGACTGGAAACACCATATATTTT.

This clone was detected a few times. J is TRBJ1-5 and V is TRBV27; 9 nucleotides line up with TRBD1. This CDR3 has 14 residues. Germline V gene sequence: CDR1 MNHEY, CDR2 SMNVEV (reference sequence). Losses at the gene ends were 2 bases for V and 5 bases for J; bases not matched to a gene: 1. This CDR3 reads CASSLDRGYQPQHF. The CDR3 DNA follows: TGTGCCAGCAGTTTAGACAGGGGGTATCAGCCCCAGCATTTT.

The chain carries TRBV29-1 and TRBJ1-2; 7 nucleotides align to TRBD1. CDR3 length: 14 residues. Germline V CDR1 and CDR2: SQVTM, ANQGSEA. The V gene end was trimmed by 6 bases and the J gene end by 7 bases; junction bases not matched to a gene: 14. The CDR3 sequence: CSVHHPGQSLGYTF. Written as DNA, the CDR3 is TGCAGCGTCCACCACCCGGGACAGTCCCTTGGCTACACCTTC.